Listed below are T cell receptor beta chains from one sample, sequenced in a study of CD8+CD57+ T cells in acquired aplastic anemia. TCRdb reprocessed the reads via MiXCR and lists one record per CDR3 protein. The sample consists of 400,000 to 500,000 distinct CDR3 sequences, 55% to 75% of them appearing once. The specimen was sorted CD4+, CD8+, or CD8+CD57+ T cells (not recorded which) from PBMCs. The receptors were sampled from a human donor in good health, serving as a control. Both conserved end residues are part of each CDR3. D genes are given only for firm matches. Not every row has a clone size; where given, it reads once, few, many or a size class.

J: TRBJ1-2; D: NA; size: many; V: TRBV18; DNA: TGTGCCAGCTCTCTTGAGGGGGTTAGCTACGAAGGCTACACCTTC; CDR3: CASSLEGVSYEGYTF
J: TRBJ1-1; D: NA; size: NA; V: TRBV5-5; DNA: TGTGCCAGCAGCCCCGACACGAGAGGCACTGAAGCTTTCTTT; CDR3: CASSPDTRGTEAFF
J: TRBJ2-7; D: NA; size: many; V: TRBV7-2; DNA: TGTGCCAGCAGCTTAATCCCGCGATCCGGGCTAGAGCAGTACTTC; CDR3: CASSLIPRSGLEQYF
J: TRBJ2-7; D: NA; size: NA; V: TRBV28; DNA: TGTGCCAGCAGTCGTGACCAAGGCTACGAGCAGTACTTC; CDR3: CASSRDQGYEQYF
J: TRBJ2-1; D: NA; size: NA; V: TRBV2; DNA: TGTGCCACCAGAAGAGACCAGGGGCAGCAGTTCTTC; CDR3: CATRRDQGQQFF
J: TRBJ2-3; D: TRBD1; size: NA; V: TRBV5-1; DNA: TGCGCCAGCAGCCCAGTCGGGACAGGGAGCACAGATACGCAGTATTTT; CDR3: CASSPVGTGSTDTQYF
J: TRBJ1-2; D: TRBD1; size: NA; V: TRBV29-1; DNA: TGCAGCGCTGACGGACAGGGTAAAAGGAGTGGCTACACCTTC; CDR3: CSADGQGKRSGYTF
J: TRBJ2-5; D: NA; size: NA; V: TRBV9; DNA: TGTGCCAGCAGCGGGCGGTACCAAGAGACCCAGTACTTC; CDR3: CASSGRYQETQYF
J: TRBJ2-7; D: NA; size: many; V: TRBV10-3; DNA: TGTGCCATCAGTGACGCTTCCTACGAGCAGTACTTC; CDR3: CAISDASYEQYF
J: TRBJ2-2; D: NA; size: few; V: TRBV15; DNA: TGTGCCACCAGCAGTAGGGACAGGGAGCTGTTTTTT; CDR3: CATSSRDRELFF
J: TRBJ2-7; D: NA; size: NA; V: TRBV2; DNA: TGTGCCAGCAGTGCCGATCGCATCGGAGCCGAGGCGTACTTT; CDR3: CASSADRIGAEAYF
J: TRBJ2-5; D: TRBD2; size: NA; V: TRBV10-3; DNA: TGTGCCATCACACCAAGGGAGGGCGGAGTACAGGAGACCCAGTACTTC; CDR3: CAITPREGGVQETQYF
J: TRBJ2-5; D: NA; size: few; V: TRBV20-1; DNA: TGCAGTGCTAGAAACGGCAGGGATCAAGAGACCCAGTACTTC; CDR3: CSARNGRDQETQYF
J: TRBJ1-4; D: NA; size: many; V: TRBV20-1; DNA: TGCAGTGCTCCAGGGACGGGAAGTGAAAAACTGTTTTTT; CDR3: CSAPGTGSEKLFF
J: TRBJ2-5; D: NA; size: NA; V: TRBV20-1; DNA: TGCAGCGCCAGAGGGGAACAGATTTATGAAGAGACCCAGTACTTC; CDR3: CSARGEQIYEETQYF
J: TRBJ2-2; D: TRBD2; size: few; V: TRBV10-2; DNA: TGCGCCAGCACCTGGGGGGGACTGAACGGGGAGCTGTTTTTT; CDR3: CASTWGGLNGELFF
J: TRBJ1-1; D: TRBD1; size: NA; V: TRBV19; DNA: TGTGCCAGCAGTGATATGCGGGGGGACAGACCTGGGACTGAAGCTTTCTTT; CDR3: CASSDMRGDRPGTEAFF
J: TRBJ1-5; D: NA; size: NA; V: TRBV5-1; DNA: TGTGCCAGCAGCTTGGGGGCGGGGTGTAACAATCAGCCCCAGCATTTT; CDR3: CASSLGAGCNNQPQHF
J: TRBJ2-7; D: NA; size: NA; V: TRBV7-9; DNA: TGTGCCAGCAGCGGCGACGGGGGGCTACAAGAGACCCAGCAGTACTTC; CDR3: CASSGDGGLQETQQYF
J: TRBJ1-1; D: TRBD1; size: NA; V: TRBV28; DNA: TGTGCCAGCACCGACGGACAGGCGAATGAAGCTTTCTTT; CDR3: CASTDGQANEAFF
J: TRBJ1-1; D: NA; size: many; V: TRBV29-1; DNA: TGCAGCGTTGAGTTCGGACAAGAAGCTTTCTTT; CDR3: CSVEFGQEAFF
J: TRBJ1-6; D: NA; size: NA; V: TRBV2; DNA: TGTGCCAGCACTATCCGCCAGGGAGGGGCGCCCCTCCACTTT; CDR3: CASTIRQGGAPLHF
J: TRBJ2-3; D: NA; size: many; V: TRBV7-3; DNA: TGTGCCAGCAGTCCCGGGGTAGCCACAGATACGCAGTATTTT; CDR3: CASSPGVATDTQYF
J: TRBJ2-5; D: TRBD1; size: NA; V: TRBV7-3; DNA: TGTGCCAGCAGCGTCGGGACAGGGCCAGAGACCCAGTACTTC; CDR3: CASSVGTGPETQYF
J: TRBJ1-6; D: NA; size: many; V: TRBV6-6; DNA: TGTGCCAGCAGTTACTCGGGGACAAATTCACCCCTCCACTTT; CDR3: CASSYSGTNSPLHF
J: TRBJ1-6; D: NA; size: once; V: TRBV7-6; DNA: TGTGCTAGCAGCTTAGCCTTGGGGGGCCCTTTCAATTCACCCCTCCACTTT; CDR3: CASSLALGGPFNSPLHF
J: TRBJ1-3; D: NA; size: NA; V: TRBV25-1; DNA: TGTGCCAGCAGTGCACCTAAAATCATCGGGTCTGGAAACACCATATATTTT; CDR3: CASSAPKIIGSGNTIYF
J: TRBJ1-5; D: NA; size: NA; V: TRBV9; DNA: TGTGCCAGCAGCGCAGAAGAGAGGACACCCCTCCACTATTTT; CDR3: CASSAEERTPLHYF
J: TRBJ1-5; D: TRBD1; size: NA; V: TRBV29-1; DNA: TGCAGCTCAGGGGGAAATAGCAATCAGCCCCAGCATTTT; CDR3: CSSGGNSNQPQHF
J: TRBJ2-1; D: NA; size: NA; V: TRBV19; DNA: TGTGCCAGTAGTAAGACGGTGCATAGCAATGAGCAGTTCTTC; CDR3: CASSKTVHSNEQFF
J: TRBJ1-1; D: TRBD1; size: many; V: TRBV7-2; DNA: TGTGCCAGCAGCTTCACAGGGGATTCCACTGAAGCTTTCTTT; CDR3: CASSFTGDSTEAFF
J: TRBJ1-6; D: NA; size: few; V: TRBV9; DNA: TGTGCCAGCAGCTCCGGATCCAGATTCTCCTATAATTCACCCCTCCACTTT; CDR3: CASSSGSRFSYNSPLHF
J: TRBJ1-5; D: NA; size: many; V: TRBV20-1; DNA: TGCAGTGCTCTTGACGGAAGAAGGAGTGGTCAGCCCCAGCATTTT; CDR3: CSALDGRRSGQPQHF
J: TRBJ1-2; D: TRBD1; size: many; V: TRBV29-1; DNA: TGCAGCGTGCTTACCGGGACAGGGGGCGCGTATGGCTACACCTTC; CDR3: CSVLTGTGGAYGYTF
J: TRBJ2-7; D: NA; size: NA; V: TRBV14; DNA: TGTGCCAGCAGCCAAGGGGGTTGGACGCACAGATACGAGTACTTC; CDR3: CASSQGGWTHRYEYF
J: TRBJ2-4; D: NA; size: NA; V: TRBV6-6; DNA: TGTGCCAGCTCACCCGACGGCCCCAATGTCAAAAACATTCAGTACTTC; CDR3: CASSPDGPNVKNIQYF
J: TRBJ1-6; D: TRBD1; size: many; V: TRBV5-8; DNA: TGTGCCAGCAGCTTGGGACAGGGGGCGCGTTTTAATTCACCCCTCCACTTT; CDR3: CASSLGQGARFNSPLHF
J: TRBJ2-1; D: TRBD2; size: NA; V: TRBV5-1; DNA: TGCGCCAGCAGCTTGAGACTAGCGGCCCCCACAGATACGCAGTTCTTC; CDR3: CASSLRLAAPTDTQFF
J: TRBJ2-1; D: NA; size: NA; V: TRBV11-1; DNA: TGTGCCAGCAGCCCCATTCCGGGGCCGGGGAATGAGCAGTTCTTC; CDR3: CASSPIPGPGNEQFF
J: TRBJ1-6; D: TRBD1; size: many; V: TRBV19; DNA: TGTGCCAGTAGTAGGTACCGGGACAGCAATTCACCCCTCCACTTT; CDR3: CASSRYRDSNSPLHF
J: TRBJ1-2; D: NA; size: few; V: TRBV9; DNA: TGTGCCAGCAGCTCCCACGGGGAACTGAACTACGAGCACACCTTC; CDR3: CASSSHGELNYEHTF
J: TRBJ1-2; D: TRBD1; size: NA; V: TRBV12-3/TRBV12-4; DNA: TGTGCCAGCCGGGACGGGACAGCGGAAGATGGCTACACCTTC; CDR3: CASRDGTAEDGYTF
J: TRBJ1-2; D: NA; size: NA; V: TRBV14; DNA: TGTGCCAGCAGCCAAGATAATAGGGGTGGCTACACCTTC; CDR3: CASSQDNRGGYTF
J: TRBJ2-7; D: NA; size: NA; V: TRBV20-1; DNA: TGCAGTGCTAGAGTTACGGGGGCGGCAGCCTACGAGCAGTACTTC; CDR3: CSARVTGAAAYEQYF
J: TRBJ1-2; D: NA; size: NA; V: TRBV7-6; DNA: TGTGCCAGCAGCCGAGAGTATGACTATGGCTACACCTTC; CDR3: CASSREYDYGYTF
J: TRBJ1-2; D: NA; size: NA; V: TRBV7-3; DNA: TGTGCCACCAGCGCGGGACGGGAGTATGGCTACACCTTC; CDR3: CATSAGREYGYTF
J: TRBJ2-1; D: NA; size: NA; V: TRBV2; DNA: TGTGCCAGCAGCCCCTCGTTCCATGAGCTGTTCTTC; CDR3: CASSPSFHELFF
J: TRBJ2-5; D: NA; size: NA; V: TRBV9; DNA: TGTGCCAGCAGCGGAGGACACTACAGTCAAGAGACCCAGTACTTC; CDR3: CASSGGHYSQETQYF
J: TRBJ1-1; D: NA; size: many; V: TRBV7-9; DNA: TGTGCCAGCAGCTTAGGAGGGGCTACTGAAGCTTTCTTT; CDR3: CASSLGGATEAFF
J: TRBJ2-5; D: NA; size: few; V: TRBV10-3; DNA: TGTGCCATCAGTGATGGGCTAGGGGAGACCCAGTACTTC; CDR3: CAISDGLGETQYF
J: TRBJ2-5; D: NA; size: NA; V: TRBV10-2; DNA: TGTGCCATCAGTGTGCTAGTTCGGGAGACCCAGTACTTC; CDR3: CAISVLVRETQYF
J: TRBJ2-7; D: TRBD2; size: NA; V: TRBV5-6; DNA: TGTGCCAGCATCCCCCGAGCGGGGGTCGACGAGCAGTACTTC; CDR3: CASIPRAGVDEQYF
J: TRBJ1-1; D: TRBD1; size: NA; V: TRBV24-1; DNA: TGTGCCACCAGTGACCCCAGACAGGGGAACACTGAAGCTTTCTTT; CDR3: CATSDPRQGNTEAFF
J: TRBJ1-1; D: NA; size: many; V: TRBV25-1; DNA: TGTGCCAGCCGAAAACCCGGCCCAGGGAACACTGAAGCTTTCTTT; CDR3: CASRKPGPGNTEAFF
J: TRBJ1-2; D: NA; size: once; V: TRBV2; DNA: TGTGCCAGCAGTGAAGCGGTTTATGGCTACACCTTC; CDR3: CASSEAVYGYTF
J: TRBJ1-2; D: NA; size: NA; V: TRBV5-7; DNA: TGTGCCAGCAGCCTAGGGTCAGGGAAAAACTATGGCTACACCTTC; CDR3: CASSLGSGKNYGYTF
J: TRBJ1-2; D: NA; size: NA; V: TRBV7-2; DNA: TGTGCCAGCAGCCGCTCCGTTGAGGGGAGCTATGGCTACACCTTC; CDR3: CASSRSVEGSYGYTF
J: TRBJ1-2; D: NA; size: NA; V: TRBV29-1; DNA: TGCAGCGCCGAGACGGATTATGGCTACACCTTC; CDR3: CSAETDYGYTF